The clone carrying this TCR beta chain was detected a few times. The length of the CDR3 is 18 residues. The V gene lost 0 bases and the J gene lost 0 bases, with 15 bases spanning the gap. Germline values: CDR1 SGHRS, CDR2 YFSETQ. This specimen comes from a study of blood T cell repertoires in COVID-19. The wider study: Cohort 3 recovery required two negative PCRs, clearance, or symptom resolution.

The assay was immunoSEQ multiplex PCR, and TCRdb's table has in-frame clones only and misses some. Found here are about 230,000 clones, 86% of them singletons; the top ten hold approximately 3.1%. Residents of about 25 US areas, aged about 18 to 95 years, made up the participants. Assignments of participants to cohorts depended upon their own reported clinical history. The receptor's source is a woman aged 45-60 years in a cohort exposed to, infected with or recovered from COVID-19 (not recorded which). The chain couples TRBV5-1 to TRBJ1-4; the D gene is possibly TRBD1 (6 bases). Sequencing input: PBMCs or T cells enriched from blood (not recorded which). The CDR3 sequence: CASSLALGHRATNEKLFF. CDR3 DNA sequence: TGCGCCAGCAGCTTGGCCCTGGGACACCGTGCAACTAATGAAAAACTGTTTTTT. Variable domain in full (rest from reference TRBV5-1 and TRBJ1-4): KAGVTQTPRYLIKTRGQQVTLSCSPISGHRSVSWYQQTPGQGLQFLFEYFSETQRNKGNFPGRFSGRQFSNSRSEMNVSTLELGDSALYLCASSLALGHRATNEKLFFGSGTQLSVL.